Following are 8 T cell receptor beta chains from one sample sequenced in a study of blood T cell repertoires in COVID-19. Produced via immunoSEQ multiplex PCR; TCRdb's table is partial and in-frame only. The data show 150,000 to 160,000 clones, about 85% seen once. Specimen: peripheral blood. These receptor sequences come from a man between 60 and 70 years old with COVID-19, enrolled during active disease.

This clone was recorded a few times. CDR3 DNA: TGTGCCAGCAGCCACAGACAGTCCTCCTACGAGCAGTACTTC. Translated: CASSHRQSSYEQYF. The chain is built from TRBV5-4 and TRBJ2-7; D is perhaps TRBD1 (5 bases). Between the trimmed V and J ends, which lost 4 bases and 0 bases, there was a span of 11 bases. CDR3 length: 14 residues. Per the germline V gene, CDR1 is SGHNT and CDR2 is YYREEE (reference sequence).

The chain employs TRBV7-3 and TRBJ2-1; perhaps TRBD2 as D (6 bases). CDR3 length equals 18 residues. V gave up 1 base and J gave up 1 base, with 17 bases separating them. The V gene's germline CDR1 is SGHTA and CDR2 FQGTGA. The CDR3 sequence: CASSLNPPGGASYNEQFF. CDR3 nucleotide sequence: TGTGCCAGCAGCTTAAATCCGCCGGGCGGGGCGTCCTACAATGAGCAGTTCTTC.

The V and J genes are TRBV4-3 and TRBJ1-2, with 7 bases aligning to TRBD1. Unmatched junction bases numbered 11, after V lost 0 bases and J lost 10 bases. CDR1 is LGHNA, CDR2 YSLEER, per germline. The length of the CDR3 is 15 residues. The CDR3 DNA sequence: TGCGCCAGCAGCCAAGAGCTCTTGGGACAGTACACCTACACCTTC. Translation gives CASSQELLGQYTYTF.

This clone has just a few counts. V is TRBV5-4 and J is TRBJ2-4; D is ambiguous. V was trimmed by 0 bases and J by 0 bases, leaving 16 bases between them. This CDR3 is built from 18 residues. Germline V gene data show CDR1 as SGHNT and CDR2 as YYREEE (reference sequence). CDR3 region: CASSLVTAAELAKNIQYF. CDR3 nucleotides: TGTGCCAGCAGCTTGGTCACGGCCGCGGAACTAGCCAAAAACATTCAGTACTTC.

The chain is built from TRBV6-5 and TRBJ1-5; D remains unclear. This CDR3 has 12 amino acids. Per germline, CDR1 MNHEY and CDR2 SVGAGI. V was pared by 4 bases and J by 6 bases, with 7 bases between. The DNA of the CDR3 is TGTGCCAGCAGTTCCTACGGTCAGCCCCAGCATTTT. Protein sequence: CASSSYGQPQHF.

The chain joins TRBV24-1 to TRBJ1-1; TRBD1 aligns across 7 bases. The CDR3 is 16 residues long. Per the germline V gene, CDR1 is KGHDR and CDR2 is SFDVKD. The ends lost 4 bases at V and 1 base at J; junction bases unmatched: 8. CDR3 amino acids: CATSDTTRTGNTEAFF. The CDR3 DNA reads TGTGCCACCAGTGACACGACTAGGACAGGGAACACTGAAGCTTTCTTT.

This clone was observed a handful of times. J is TRBJ1-5 and V is TRBV30; D ambiguous. CDR1 is GTSNPN, CDR2 SVGIG, per germline (reference sequence). The CDR3 runs to 15 residues. V dropped 3 bases and J dropped 5 bases, with 17 bases sitting between them. For the CDR3, the DNA is TGTGCCTGGAGCCGTACGGGTCCAACCGATCAGCCCCAGCATTTT. Encoded protein: CAWSRTGPTDQPQHF. Full variable domain (rest looked up from reference TRBV30 and TRBJ1-5): SQTIHQWPATLVQPVGSPLSLECTVEGTSNPNLYWYRQAAGRGLQLLFYSVGIGQISSEVPQNLSASRPQDRQFILSSKKLLLSDSGFYLCAWSRTGPTDQPQHFGDGTRLSIL.

A single count supports this clone. The rearrangement joins TRBV27 to TRBJ2-7; 7 bases agree with TRBD1. The CDR3 covers 15 residues. Per germline, CDR1 MNHEY and CDR2 SMNVEV (reference sequence). V trimming: 6 bases; J trimming: 6 bases; junction bases outside the gene matches: 14. Here the CDR3 reads CASRQLRDSASEQYF. Here the CDR3 DNA reads TGTGCCAGCAGACAACTACGGGACAGCGCCTCCGAGCAGTACTTC.